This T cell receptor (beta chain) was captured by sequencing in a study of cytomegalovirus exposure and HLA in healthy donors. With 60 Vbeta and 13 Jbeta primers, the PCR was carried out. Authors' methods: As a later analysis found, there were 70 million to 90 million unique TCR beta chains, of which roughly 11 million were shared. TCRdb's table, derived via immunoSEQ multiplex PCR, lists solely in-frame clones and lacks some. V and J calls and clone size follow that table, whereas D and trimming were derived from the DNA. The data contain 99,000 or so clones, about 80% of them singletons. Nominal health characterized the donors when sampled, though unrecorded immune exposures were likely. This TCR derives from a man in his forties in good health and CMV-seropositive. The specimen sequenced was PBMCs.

The CDR3 loop is CATGTSGRERFF. Written as DNA, the CDR3 is TGTGCCACCGGGACTAGCGGGAGGGAGAGGTTCTTC. The rearrangement joins TRBV2 to TRBJ2-1, with TRBD2 matching over 16 bases. The CDR3 extends over 12 amino acids. From germline, CDR1 is SNHLY and CDR2 FYNNEI. The J segment lost 15 bases and the V segment lost 10 bases, leaving 6 bases of the junction unmatched.